This T cell receptor beta chain is from a study of blood T cell repertoires in COVID-19. Study in general: The United States, Italy and Spain provided the acute and convalescent COVID-19 samples.

Sequenced by immunoSEQ multiplex PCR; TCRdb stores in-frame clones only, minus some. The sample has 200,000 to 300,000 clones, more than 70% seen once. Germline V gene data show CDR1 as SGHAT and CDR2 as FQNNGV. The CDR3 covers 15 residues. With 3 bases clipped from V and 2 bases from J, the junction kept 4 bases outside the gene matches. The sequence came from a woman in her forties with acute COVID-19. Sequenced: PBMCs or T cells enriched from blood (not recorded which). The rearrangement links TRBV11-2 to TRBJ1-3; 7 bases align to TRBD1. CDR3 in amino acids: CASSFDQGAGNTIYF. The CDR3 coding sequence is TGTGCCAGCAGCTTCGACCAGGGGGCTGGAAACACCATATATTTT.